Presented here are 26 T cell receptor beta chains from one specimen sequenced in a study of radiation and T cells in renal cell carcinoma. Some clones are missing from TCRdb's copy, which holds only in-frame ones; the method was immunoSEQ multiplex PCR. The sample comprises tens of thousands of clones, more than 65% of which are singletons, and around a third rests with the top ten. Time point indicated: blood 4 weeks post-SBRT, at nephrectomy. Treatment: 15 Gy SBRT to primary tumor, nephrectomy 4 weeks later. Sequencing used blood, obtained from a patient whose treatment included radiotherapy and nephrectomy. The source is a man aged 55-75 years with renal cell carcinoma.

The CDR3 sequence: CASSPGLAQSSYNEQFF. CDR3 DNA: TGTGCCAGCTCACCAGGACTAGCGCAAAGCTCCTACAATGAGCAGTTCTTC. The genes are TRBV18 and TRBJ2-1, with TRBD2 identical over 9 bases. The CDR3 loop spans 17 amino acids. After removal of 2 bases from V and 0 bases from J, the junction contained 5 bases not matched to a gene. Germline CDR1 and CDR2: KGHSH and LQKENI.

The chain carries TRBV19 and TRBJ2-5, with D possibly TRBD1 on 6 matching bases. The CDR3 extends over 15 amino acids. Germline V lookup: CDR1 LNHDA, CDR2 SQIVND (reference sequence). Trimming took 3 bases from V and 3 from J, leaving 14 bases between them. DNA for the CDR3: TGTGCCAGTAGTATCTGGCAACAGGGTAAAGAGACCCAGTACTTC. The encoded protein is CASSIWQQGKETQYF.

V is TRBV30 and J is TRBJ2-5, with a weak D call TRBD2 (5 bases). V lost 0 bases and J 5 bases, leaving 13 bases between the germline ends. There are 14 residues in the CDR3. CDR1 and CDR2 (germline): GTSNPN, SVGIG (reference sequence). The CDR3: CAWSVLGVGETQYF. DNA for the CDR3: TGTGCCTGGAGTGTACTGGGAGTCGGGGAGACCCAGTACTTC.

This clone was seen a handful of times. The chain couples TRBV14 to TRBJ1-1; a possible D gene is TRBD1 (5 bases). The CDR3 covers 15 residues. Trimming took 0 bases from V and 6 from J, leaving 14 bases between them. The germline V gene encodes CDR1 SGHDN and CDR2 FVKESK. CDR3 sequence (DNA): TGTGCCAGCAGCCAAGATTGGGGGGTAGTCTCTGAAGCTTTCTTT. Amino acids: CASSQDWGVVSEAFF.

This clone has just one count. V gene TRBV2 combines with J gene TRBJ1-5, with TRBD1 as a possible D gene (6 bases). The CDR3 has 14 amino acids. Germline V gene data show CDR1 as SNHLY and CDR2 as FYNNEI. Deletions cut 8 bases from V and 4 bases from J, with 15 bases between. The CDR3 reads CASQRGGWNQPQHF. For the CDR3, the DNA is TGTGCCAGCCAAAGGGGGGGATGGAATCAGCCCCAGCATTTT.

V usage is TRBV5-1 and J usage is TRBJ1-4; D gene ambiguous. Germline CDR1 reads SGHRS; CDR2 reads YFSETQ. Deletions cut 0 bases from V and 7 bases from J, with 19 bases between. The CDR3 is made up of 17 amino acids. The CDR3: CASSLGQGTLPGEKLFF. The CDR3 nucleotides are TGCGCCAGCAGCTTGGGCCAAGGAACGTTGCCGGGTGAAAAACTGTTTTTT.

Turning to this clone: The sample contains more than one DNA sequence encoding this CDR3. CDR3 nucleotide sequence: TGTGCCAGCAGCTTGGAAGGGGTCAGAAGGTCCTACGAGCAGTACTTC. This gives the protein CASSLEGVRRSYEQYF. The V gene is TRBV5-6, the J gene TRBJ2-7, with D maybe TRBD1 (5 bases). The CDR3 runs to 16 residues. Trimming cost V 0 bases and J 1 base, with 14 bases left between them. CDR1 and CDR2 from the germline V gene are SGHDT and YYEEEE.

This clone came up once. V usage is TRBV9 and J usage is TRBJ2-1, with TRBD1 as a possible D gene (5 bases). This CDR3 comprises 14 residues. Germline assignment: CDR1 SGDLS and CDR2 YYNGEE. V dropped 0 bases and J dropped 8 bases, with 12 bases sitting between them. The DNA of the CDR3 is TGTGCCAGCAGCGTAGAGTCAGGGTATCATGAGCAGTTCTTC. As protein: CASSVESGYHEQFF.

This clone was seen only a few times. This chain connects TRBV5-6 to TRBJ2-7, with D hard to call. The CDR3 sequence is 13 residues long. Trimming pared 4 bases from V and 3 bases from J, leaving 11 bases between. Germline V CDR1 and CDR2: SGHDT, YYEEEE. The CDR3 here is CASSLEENYEQYF. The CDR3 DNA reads TGTGCCAGCAGCCTCGAAGAAAACTACGAGCAGTACTTC. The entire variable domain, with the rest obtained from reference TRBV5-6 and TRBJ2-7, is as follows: DAGVTQSPTHLIKTRGQQVTLRCSPKSGHDTVSWYQQALGQGPQFIFQYYEEEERQRGNFPDRFSGHQFPNYSSELNVNALLLGDSALYLCASSLEENYEQYFGPGTRLTVT.

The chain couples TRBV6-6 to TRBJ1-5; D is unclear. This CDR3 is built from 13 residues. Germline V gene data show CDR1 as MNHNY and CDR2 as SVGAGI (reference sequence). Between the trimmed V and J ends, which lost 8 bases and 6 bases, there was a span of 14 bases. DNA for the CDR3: TGTGCCAGCCGAGAGGGCGCGTTTCAGCCCCAGCATTTT. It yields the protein CASREGAFQPQHF.

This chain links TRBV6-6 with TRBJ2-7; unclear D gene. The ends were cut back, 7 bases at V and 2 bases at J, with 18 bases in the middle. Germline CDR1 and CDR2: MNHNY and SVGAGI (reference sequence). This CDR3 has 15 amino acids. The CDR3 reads CASTNTPPGAYEQYF. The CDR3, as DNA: TGTGCCAGCACCAACACCCCCCCTGGGGCCTACGAGCAGTACTTC.

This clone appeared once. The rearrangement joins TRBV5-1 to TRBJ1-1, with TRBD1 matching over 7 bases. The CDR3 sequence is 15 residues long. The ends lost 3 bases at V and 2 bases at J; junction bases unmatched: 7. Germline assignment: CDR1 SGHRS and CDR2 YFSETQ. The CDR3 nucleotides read TGCGCCAGCAGCTCGGAAGGACAGGACAACACTGAAGCTTTCTTT. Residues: CASSSEGQDNTEAFF.

CDR3 DNA: TGTGCTAGTGGTTTGGCGAGGGGAACGGGGACTGAAGCTTTCTTT. This encodes CASGLARGTGTEAFF. V is TRBV12-5 and J is TRBJ1-1; TRBD1 might be the D (5 bases). This CDR3 is 15 amino acids long. Germline V gene data show CDR1 as LGHNT and CDR2 as FRNRAP. Between the trimmed V and J ends, which lost 1 base and 5 bases, there was a span of 14 bases.

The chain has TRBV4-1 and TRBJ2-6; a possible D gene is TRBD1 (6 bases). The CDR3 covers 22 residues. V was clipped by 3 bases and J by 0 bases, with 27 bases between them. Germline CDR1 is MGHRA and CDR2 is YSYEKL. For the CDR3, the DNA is TGCGCCAGCAGCCATCCCCTTCCGGGACATCCGGACGCGACCTCTGGGGCCAACGTCCTGACTTTC. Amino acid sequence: CASSHPLPGHPDATSGANVLTF.

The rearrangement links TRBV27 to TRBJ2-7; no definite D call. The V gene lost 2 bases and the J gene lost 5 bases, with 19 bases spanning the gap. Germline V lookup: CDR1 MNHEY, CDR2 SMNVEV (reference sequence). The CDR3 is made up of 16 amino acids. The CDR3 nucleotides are TGTGCCAGCAGTTTACGGTGGGTCTGGGGTGGGAACGAGCAGTACTTC. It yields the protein CASSLRWVWGGNEQYF.

The CDR3 loop reads CASSPKREVFELFF. CDR3 sequence (DNA): TGTGCCAGCTCACCAAAGCGGGAGGTTTTCGAGCTGTTTTTT. The chain has TRBV18 and TRBJ2-2; 9 bases agree with TRBD2. CDR1 and CDR2 (germline): KGHSH, LQKENI. V shed 2 bases and J 11 bases; nucleotides not matched to a gene: 6. CDR3 length: 14 amino acids.

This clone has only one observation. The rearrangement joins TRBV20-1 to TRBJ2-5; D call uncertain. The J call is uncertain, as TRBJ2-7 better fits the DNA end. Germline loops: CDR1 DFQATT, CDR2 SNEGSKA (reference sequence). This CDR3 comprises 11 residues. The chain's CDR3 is CSAPGPDEQYF. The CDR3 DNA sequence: TGCAGTGCCCCCGGGCCCGACGAGCAGTACTTC.

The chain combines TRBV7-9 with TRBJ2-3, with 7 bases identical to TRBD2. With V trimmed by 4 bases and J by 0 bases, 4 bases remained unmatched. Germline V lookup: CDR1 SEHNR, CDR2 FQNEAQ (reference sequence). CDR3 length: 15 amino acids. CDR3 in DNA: TGTGCCAGCAGCTCTACTAGCGTCAGCACAGATACGCAGTATTTT. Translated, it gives CASSSTSVSTDTQYF.

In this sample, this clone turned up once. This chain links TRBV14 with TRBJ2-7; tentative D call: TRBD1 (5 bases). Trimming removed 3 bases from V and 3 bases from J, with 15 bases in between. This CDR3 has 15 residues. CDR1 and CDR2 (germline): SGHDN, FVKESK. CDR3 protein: CASSHPNRFYYEQYF. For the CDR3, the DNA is TGTGCCAGCAGCCATCCAAACAGGTTCTACTACGAGCAGTACTTC. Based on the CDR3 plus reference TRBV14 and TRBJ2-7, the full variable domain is EAGVTQFPSHSVIEKGQTVTLRCDPISGHDNLYWYRRVMGKEIKFLLHFVKESKQDESGMPNNRFLAERTGGTYSTLKVQPAELEDSGVYFCASSHPNRFYYEQYFGPGTRLTVT.

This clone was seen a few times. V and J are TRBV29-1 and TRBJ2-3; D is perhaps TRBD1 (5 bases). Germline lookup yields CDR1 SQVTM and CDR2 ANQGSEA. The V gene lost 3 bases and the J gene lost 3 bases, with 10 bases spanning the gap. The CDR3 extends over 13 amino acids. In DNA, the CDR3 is TGCAGCGTTGAGACCGACAGAACAGATACGCAGTATTTT. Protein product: CSVETDRTDTQYF.

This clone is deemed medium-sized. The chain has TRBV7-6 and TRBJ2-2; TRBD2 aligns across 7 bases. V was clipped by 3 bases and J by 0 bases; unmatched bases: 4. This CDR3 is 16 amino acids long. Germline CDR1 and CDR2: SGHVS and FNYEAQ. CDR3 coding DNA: TGTGCCAGCAGCTTGGGTCTAGCGGCGAACACCGGGGAGCTGTTTTTT. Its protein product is CASSLGLAANTGELFF.

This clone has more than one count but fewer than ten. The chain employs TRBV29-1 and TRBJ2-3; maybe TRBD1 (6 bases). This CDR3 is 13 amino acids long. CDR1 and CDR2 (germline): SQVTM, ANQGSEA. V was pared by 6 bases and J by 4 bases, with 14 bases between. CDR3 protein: CSVATGFADTQYF. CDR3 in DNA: TGCAGCGTCGCCACAGGGTTCGCAGATACGCAGTATTTT.

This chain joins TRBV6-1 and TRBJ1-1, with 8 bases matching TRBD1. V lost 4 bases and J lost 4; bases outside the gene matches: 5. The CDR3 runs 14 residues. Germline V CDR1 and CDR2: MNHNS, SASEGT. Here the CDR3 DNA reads TGTGCCAGCAGTGCTCAAACAGGGGGCACTGAAGCTTTCTTT. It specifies CASSAQTGGTEAFF.

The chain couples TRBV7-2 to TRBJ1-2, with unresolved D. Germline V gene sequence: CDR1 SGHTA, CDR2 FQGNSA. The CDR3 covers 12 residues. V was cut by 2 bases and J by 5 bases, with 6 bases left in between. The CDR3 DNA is TGTGCCAGCAGCTTATCTTTTTATGGCTACACCTTC. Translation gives CASSLSFYGYTF.

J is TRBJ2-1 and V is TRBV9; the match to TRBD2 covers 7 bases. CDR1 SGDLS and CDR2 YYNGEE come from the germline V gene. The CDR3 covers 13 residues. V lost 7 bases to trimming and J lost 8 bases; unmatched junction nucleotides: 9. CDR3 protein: CASRRLASDEQFF. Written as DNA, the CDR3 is TGTGCCAGCCGACGACTAGCATCCGATGAGCAGTTCTTC. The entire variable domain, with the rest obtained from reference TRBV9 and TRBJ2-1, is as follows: DSGVTQTPKHLITATGQRVTLRCSPRSGDLSVYWYQQSLDQGLQFLIQYYNGEERAKGNILERFSAQQFPDLHSELNLSSLELGDSALYFCASRRLASDEQFFGPGTRLTVL.

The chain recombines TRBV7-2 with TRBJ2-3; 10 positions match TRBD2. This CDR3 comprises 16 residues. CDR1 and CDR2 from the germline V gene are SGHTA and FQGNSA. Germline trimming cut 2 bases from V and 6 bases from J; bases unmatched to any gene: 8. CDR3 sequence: CASSLSWSSGRDTQYF. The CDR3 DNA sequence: TGTGCCAGCAGCTTAAGTTGGAGTAGCGGGAGGGATACGCAGTATTTT.